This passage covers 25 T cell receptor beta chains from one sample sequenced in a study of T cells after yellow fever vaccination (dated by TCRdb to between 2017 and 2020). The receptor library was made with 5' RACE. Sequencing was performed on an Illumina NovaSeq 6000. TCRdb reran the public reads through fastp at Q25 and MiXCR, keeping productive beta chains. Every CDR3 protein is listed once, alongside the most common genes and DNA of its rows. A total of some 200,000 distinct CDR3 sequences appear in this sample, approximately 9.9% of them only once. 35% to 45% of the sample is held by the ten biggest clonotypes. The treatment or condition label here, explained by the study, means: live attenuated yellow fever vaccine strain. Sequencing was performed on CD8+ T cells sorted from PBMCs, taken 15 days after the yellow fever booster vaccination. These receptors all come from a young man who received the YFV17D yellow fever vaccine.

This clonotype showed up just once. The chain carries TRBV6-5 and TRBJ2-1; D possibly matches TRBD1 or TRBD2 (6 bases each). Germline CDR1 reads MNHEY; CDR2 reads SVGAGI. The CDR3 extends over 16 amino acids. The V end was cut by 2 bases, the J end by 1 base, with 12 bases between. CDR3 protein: CASSYGSGASYNEQFF. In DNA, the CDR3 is TGTGCCAGCAGTTACGGGTCGGGGGCTTCCTACAATGAGCAGTTCTTC.

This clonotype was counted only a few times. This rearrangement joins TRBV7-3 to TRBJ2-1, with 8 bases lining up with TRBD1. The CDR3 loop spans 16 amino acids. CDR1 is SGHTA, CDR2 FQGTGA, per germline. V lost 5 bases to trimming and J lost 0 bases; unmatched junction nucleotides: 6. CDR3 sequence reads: CASSARQGTSYNEQFF. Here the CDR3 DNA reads TGTGCCAGCAGCGCCCGACAGGGGACCTCCTACAATGAGCAGTTCTTC.

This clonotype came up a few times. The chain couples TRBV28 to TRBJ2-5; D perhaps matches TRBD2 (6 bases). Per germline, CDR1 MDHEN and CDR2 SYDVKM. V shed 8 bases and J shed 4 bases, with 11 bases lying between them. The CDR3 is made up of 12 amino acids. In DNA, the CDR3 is TGTGCCAGCCAGGAGGGAGGAGAGACCCAGTACTTC. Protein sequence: CASQEGGETQYF.

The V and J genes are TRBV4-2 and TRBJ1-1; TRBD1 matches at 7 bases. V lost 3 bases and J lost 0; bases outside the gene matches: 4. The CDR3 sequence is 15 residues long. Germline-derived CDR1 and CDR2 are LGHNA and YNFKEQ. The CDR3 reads CASSQQQGMNTEAFF. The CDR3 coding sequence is TGTGCCAGCAGCCAGCAACAGGGGATGAACACTGAAGCTTTCTTT.

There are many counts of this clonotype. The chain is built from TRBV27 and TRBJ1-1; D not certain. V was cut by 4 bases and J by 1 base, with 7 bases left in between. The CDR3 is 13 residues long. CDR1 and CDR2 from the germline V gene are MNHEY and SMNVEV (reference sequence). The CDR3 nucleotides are TGTGCCAGCAGTTCAGTGGGGAACACTGAAGCTTTCTTT. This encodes CASSSVGNTEAFF.

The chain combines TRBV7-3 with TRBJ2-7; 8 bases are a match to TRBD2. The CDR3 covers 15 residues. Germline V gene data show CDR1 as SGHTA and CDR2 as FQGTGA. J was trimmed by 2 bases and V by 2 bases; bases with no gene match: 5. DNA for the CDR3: TGTGCCAGCAGCTTAGGTAGCGGGGATACCTACGAGCAGTACTTC. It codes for CASSLGSGDTYEQYF. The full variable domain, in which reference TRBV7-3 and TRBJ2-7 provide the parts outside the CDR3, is GAGVSQTPSNKVTEKGKYVELRCDPISGHTALYWYRQSLGQGPEFLIYFQGTGAADDSGLPNDRFFAVRPEGSVSTLKIQRTERGDSAVYLCASSLGSGDTYEQYFGPGTRLTVT.

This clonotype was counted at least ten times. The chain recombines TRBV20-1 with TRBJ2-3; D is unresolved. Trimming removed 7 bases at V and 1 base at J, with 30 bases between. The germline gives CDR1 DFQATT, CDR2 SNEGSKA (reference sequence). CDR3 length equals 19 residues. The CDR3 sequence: CSVPFKSHKAVVRTDTQYF. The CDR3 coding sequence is TGCAGTGTCCCCTTTAAAAGCCACAAAGCAGTGGTTCGCACAGATACGCAGTATTTT.

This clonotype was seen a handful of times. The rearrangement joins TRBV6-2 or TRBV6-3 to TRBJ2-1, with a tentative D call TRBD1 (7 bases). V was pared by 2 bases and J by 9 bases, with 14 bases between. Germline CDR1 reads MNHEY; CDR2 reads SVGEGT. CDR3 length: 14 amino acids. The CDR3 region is CASSYQNRGGEQFF. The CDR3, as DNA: TGTGCCAGCAGTTACCAAAACAGGGGAGGTGAGCAGTTCTTC.

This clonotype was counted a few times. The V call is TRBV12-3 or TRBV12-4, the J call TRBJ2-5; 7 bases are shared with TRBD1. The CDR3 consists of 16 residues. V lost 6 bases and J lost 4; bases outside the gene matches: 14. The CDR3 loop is CASRHSTGVARETQYF. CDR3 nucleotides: TGTGCCAGCAGGCATTCAACAGGGGTAGCCCGAGAGACCCAGTACTTC.

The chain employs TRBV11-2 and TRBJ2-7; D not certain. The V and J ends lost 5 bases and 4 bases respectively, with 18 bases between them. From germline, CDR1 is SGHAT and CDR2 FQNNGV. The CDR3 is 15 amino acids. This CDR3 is CASSPPNRKYYEQYF. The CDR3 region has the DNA TGTGCCAGCAGCCCCCCGAACAGAAAATATTACGAGCAGTACTTC. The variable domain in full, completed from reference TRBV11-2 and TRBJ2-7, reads EAGVAQSPRYKIIEKRQSVAFWCNPISGHATLYWYQQILGQGPKLLIQFQNNGVVDDSQLPKDRFSAERLKGVDSTLKIQPAKLEDSAVYLCASSPPNRKYYEQYFGPGTRLTVT.

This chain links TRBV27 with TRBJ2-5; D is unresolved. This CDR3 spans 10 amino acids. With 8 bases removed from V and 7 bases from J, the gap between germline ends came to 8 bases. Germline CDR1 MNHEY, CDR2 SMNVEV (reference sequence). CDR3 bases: TGTGCCAGCGGTCGTGTGACCCAGTACTTC. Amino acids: CASGRVTQYF.

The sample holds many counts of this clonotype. The CDR3 is CASSVRDSSSYEQYF. In DNA form, the CDR3 reads TGTGCCAGCAGCGTTCGGGACAGCAGCTCCTACGAGCAGTACTTC. The gene calls are TRBV7-6 and TRBJ2-7; TRBD1 agrees at 7 bases. Germline-derived CDR1 and CDR2 are SGHVS and FNYEAQ. CDR3 size: 15 residues. V lost 5 bases, J lost 0 bases, and 7 bases stayed unmatched.

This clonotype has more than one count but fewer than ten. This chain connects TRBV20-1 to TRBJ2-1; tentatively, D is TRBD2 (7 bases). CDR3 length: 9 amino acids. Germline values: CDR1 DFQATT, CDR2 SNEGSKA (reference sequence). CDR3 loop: CRAGAEQFF. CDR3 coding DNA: TGCAGGGCGGGGGCTGAGCAGTTCTTC.

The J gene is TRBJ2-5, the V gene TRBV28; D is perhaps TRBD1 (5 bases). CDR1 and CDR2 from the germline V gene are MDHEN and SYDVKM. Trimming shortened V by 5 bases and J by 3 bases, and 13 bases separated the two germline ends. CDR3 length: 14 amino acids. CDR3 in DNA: TGTGCCAGCAGTCCGATAGGCAGGGAAGAGACCCAGTACTTC. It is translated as CASSPIGREETQYF. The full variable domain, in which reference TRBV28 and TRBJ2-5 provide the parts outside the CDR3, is DVKVTQSSRYLVKRTGEKVFLECVQDMDHENMFWYRQDPGLGLRLIYFSYDVKMKEKGDIPEGYSVSREKKERFSLILESASTNQTSMYLCASSPIGREETQYFGPGTRLLVL.

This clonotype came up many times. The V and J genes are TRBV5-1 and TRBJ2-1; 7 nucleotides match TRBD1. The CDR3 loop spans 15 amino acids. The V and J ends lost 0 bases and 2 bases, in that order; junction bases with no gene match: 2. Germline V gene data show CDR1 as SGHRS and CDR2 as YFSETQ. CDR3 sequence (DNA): TGCGCCAGCAGCTTGGCTCAGGGGGCCTACAATGAGCAGTTCTTC. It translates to CASSLAQGAYNEQFF.

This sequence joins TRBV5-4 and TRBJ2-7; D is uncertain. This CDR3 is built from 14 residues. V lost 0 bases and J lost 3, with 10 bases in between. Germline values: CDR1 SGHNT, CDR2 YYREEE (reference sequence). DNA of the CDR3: TGTGCCAGCAGCTTGGACAAGTCCTACTACGAGCAGTACGTC. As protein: CASSLDKSYYEQYV.

CDR3 sequence reads: CASSEYSTLGDNSPLHF. The DNA for the CDR3 is TGTGCCAGCAGTGAATATAGTACATTAGGGGATAATTCACCCCTCCACTTT. The rearrangement uses TRBV25-1 and TRBJ1-6, with D possibly TRBD1 on 5 matching bases. CDR3 length equals 17 residues. Germline V gene data show CDR1 as MGHDK and CDR2 as SYGVNS. Trimming left V 0 bases short and J 5 bases short, with 14 bases between.

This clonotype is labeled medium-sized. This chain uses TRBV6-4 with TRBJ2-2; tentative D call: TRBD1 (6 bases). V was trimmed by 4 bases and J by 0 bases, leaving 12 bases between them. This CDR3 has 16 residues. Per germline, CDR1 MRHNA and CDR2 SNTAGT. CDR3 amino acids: CASSVAQGANTGELFF. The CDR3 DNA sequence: TGTGCCAGCAGTGTTGCACAGGGCGCGAACACCGGGGAGCTGTTTTTT.

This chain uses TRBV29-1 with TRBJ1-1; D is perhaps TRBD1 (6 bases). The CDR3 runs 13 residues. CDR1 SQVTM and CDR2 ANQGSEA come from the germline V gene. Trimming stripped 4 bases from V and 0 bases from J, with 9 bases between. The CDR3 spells CSVVGGMNTEAFF. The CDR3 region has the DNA TGCAGCGTTGTTGGGGGCATGAACACTGAAGCTTTCTTT.

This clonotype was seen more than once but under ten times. CDR3 sequence reads: CASSKAQEDRDGYTF. CDR3 DNA: TGTGCCAGCAGCAAAGCGCAGGAGGACAGGGATGGCTACACCTTC. The chain has TRBV21-1 and TRBJ1-2; the tabulated D call, TRBD1, remains unverified against the DNA. TRBV21-1 is a pseudogene locus. There are 15 residues in the CDR3.

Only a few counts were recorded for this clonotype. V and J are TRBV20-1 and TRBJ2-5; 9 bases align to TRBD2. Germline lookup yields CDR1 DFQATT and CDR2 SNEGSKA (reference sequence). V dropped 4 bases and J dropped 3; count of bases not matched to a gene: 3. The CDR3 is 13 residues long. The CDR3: CSATRTSEETQYF. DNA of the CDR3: TGCAGTGCTACCCGGACTAGCGAAGAGACCCAGTACTTC.

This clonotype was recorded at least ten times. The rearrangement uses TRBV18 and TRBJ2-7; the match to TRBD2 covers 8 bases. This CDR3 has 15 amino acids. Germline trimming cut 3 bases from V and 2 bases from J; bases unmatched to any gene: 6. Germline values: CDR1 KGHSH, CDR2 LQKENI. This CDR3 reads CASSPTGGTTYEQYF. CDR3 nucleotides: TGTGCCAGCTCACCCACGGGGGGGACGACCTACGAGCAGTACTTC.

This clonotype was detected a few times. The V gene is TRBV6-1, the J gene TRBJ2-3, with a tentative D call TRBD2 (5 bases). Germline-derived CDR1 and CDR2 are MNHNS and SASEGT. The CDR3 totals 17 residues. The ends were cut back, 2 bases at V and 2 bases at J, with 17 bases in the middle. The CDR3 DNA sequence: TGTGCCAGCAGTGAAATTTTCCCCGAGCGGCCCACAGATACGCAGTATTTT. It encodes CASSEIFPERPTDTQYF.

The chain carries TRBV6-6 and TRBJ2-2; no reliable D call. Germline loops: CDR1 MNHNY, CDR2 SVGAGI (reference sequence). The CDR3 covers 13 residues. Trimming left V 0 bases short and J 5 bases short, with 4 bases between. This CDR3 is CASSYSHTGELFF. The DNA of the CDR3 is TGTGCCAGCAGTTACTCACATACCGGGGAGCTGTTTTTT.

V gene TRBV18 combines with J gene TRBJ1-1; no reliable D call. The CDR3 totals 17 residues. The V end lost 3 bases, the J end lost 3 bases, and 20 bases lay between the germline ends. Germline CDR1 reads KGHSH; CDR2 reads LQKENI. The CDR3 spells CASSPPLVGNGDTEAFF. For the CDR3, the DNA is TGTGCCAGCTCACCTCCGCTGGTGGGAAACGGGGACACTGAAGCTTTCTTT.